The 32 T cell receptor beta chains in this list originate from one sample, sequenced in a study of shared clonotypes between healthy human individuals. Sequencing was performed with immunoSEQ multiplex PCR; in TCRdb, only in-frame clones are kept and a portion is missing. The table has roughly 2.6 million clones, about 92% seen once. The specimen was naive CD4+ T cells sorted from blood. As to subset: CD45RA+ positively selected. The receptor set was obtained from a man aged 18-30 years in good health.

This clone was picked up a small number of times. The chain joins TRBV7-2 to TRBJ2-1; no clear D. CDR1 and CDR2 from the germline V gene are SGHTA and FQGNSA. This CDR3 is 16 amino acids long. V shed 5 bases and J shed 7 bases, with 21 bases lying between them. CDR3 sequence (DNA): TGTGCCAGCAGCCACCTCCGGGTCCTGGAAGTTAATGAGCAGTTCTTC. Translation gives CASSHLRVLEVNEQFF.

This clone was seen a single time. Distinct nucleotide sequences in the sample also encode this CDR3. The gene calls are TRBV6-1 and TRBJ2-7; D remains unclear. The CDR3 sequence is 11 residues long. Looked up from germline, CDR1 is MNHNS and CDR2 is SASEGT. The ends were cut back, 2 bases at V and 4 bases at J, with 3 bases in the middle. CDR3 loop: CASSEFYEQYF. The CDR3 DNA sequence: TGTGCCAGCAGTGAATTTTACGAGCAGTACTTC.

This clone has a single count. This rearrangement joins TRBV30 to TRBJ2-2; D is unclear. CDR3 length: 13 residues. V shed 4 bases and J shed 2 bases, with 8 bases lying between them. The germline CDR1 and CDR2 sequences are GTSNPN and SVGIG (reference sequence). CDR3 nucleotide sequence: TGTGCCTGGATGGGTCTTAACACCGGGGAGCTGTTTTTT. Its protein product is CAWMGLNTGELFF.

This clone has a handful of counts. This chain links TRBV19 with TRBJ1-1, with D unresolved. The CDR3 is 12 amino acids. The germline V and J ends were trimmed by 5 bases and 4 bases, with 8 bases remaining between them. The germline V gene encodes CDR1 LNHDA and CDR2 SQIVND (reference sequence). As DNA, the CDR3 is TGTGCCAGTAGTCCCAGGAGCACTGAAGCTTTCTTT. Amino acid sequence: CASSPRSTEAFF. The whole variable domain, filled in from reference TRBV19 and TRBJ1-1, reads DGGITQSPKYLFRKEGQNVTLSCEQNLNHDAMYWYRQDPGQGLRLIYYSQIVNDFQKGDIAEGYSVSREKKESFPLTVTSAQKNPTAFYLCASSPRSTEAFFGQGTRLTVV.

With respect to this clone: This CDR3 is also generated by other DNA sequences in the sample. This chain connects TRBV5-6 to TRBJ1-5; D is unresolved. CDR3 length equals 13 residues. V shed 0 bases and J shed 7 bases, with 8 bases lying between them. From germline, CDR1 is SGHDT and CDR2 YYEEEE. CDR3 in amino acids: CASSLASGQPQHF. The CDR3 DNA sequence: TGTGCCAGCAGCTTGGCCAGCGGGCAGCCCCAGCATTTT.

The rearrangement uses TRBV7-9 and TRBJ1-1, with unresolved D. V lost 0 bases and J 6 bases, leaving 11 bases between the germline ends. This CDR3 has 14 residues. Germline CDR1 and CDR2: SEHNR and FQNEAQ (reference sequence). CDR3 region: CASSLAVMMAEAFF. CDR3 nucleotide sequence: TGTGCCAGCAGCTTAGCTGTTATGATGGCTGAAGCTTTCTTT. Drawing the rest from reference TRBV7-9 and TRBJ1-1, the complete variable domain is DTGVSQNPRHKITKRGQNVTFRCDPISEHNRLYWYRQTLGQGPEFLTYFQNEAQLEKSRLLSDRFSAERPKGSFSTLEIQRTEQGDSAMYLCASSLAVMMAEAFFGQGTRLTVV.

This clone appeared once. The chain's CDR3 is CASSVGQSYGYTF. CDR3 in DNA: TGCGCCAGCAGCGTCGGACAGTCATACGGCTACACCTTC. J is TRBJ1-2 and V is TRBV5-1; D possibly corresponds to TRBD1 (6 bases). This CDR3 spans 13 amino acids. V was shortened by 4 bases and J by 8 bases, with 15 bases between the two germline ends. Germline values: CDR1 SGHRS, CDR2 YFSETQ.

The rearrangement uses TRBV9 and TRBJ2-2, with D perhaps matching TRBD2 (7 bases). The CDR3 contains 19 residues. V was cut by 0 bases and J by 0 bases, with 18 bases left in between. The germline V gene encodes CDR1 SGDLS and CDR2 YYNGEE. CDR3 nucleotides: TGTGCCAGCAGCGTAGCTGGCGGGGGCCCATTCGCGAACACCGGGGAGCTGTTTTTT. Amino acid sequence: CASSVAGGGPFANTGELFF.

The V call is TRBV25-1, the J call TRBJ2-5, with D perhaps TRBD2 (7 bases). The V end lost 1 base, the J end lost 4 bases, and 16 bases lay between the germline ends. In germline, CDR1 is MGHDK, CDR2 SYGVNS. The CDR3 runs 16 residues. CDR3 bases: TGTGCCAGCAGTGAATTTATGGGGGGGGCTCGAGAGACCCAGTACTTC. Protein product: CASSEFMGGARETQYF.

V and J are TRBV19 and TRBJ2-3; D may be TRBD2 (7 bases). The V end was cut by 1 base, the J end by 12 bases, with 14 bases between. The CDR3 covers 13 residues. The germline V gene has CDR1 LNHDA and CDR2 SQIVND (reference sequence). The CDR3 DNA sequence: TGTGCCAGTAGTATAGGCGAGGGGGGGGCTCAGTATTTT. Protein sequence: CASSIGEGGAQYF.

The chain is built from TRBV5-6 and TRBJ1-2; D uncertain. Germline V CDR1 and CDR2: SGHDT, YYEEEE. V lost 1 base and J lost 1, with 20 bases in between. CDR3 size: 18 residues. As DNA, the CDR3 is TGTGCCAGCAGCTTGATTCGCGACCTGTACCTGAATAACTATGGCTACACCTTC. As protein: CASSLIRDLYLNNYGYTF.

This chain uses TRBV5-1 with TRBJ2-1; 10 nucleotides line up with TRBD2. V shed 0 bases, J shed 6 bases, and the junction held 3 bases outside the gene matches. CDR1 is SGHRS and CDR2 is YFSETQ in the germline V gene. This CDR3 is 15 amino acids long. This chain's CDR3 is CASSLAPSGSNEQFF. In nucleotides, the CDR3 is TGCGCCAGCAGCTTGGCGCCTAGCGGGAGCAATGAGCAGTTCTTC.

The chain links TRBV19 to TRBJ2-3, with D maybe TRBD2 (6 bases). Trimming shortened V by 5 bases and J by 3 bases, and 12 bases separated the two germline ends. Germline assignment: CDR1 LNHDA and CDR2 SQIVND (reference sequence). This CDR3 has 14 residues. DNA of the CDR3: TGTGCCAGTAGTCGGGAGTTTAGGACAGATACGCAGTATTTT. It translates to CASSREFRTDTQYF.

The chain carries TRBV27 and TRBJ1-6, with TRBD1 as a possible D gene (5 bases). CDR3 length equals 16 residues. The V gene lost 2 bases and the J gene lost 2 bases, with 10 bases spanning the gap. The germline V gene has CDR1 MNHEY and CDR2 SMNVEV (reference sequence). The CDR3: CASSLKGATYNSPLHF. The CDR3 DNA reads TGTGCCAGCAGTTTAAAAGGGGCTACCTATAATTCACCCCTCCACTTT.

The chain joins TRBV11-2 to TRBJ2-7; 7 bases fit TRBD2. From germline, CDR1 is SGHAT and CDR2 FQNNGV. The CDR3 totals 16 residues. After removal of 1 base from V and 1 base from J, the junction contained 7 bases not matched to a gene. The CDR3 coding sequence is TGTGCCAGCAGCTTAGGGGGGGGAGGGCCGTCCTACGAGCAGTACTTC. Its protein is CASSLGGGGPSYEQYF.

The gene calls are TRBV19 and TRBJ1-1; D not resolved. Germline V gene data show CDR1 as LNHDA and CDR2 as SQIVND (reference sequence). V lost 6 bases and J 3 bases, leaving 14 bases between the germline ends. This CDR3 spans 14 amino acids. The CDR3 DNA follows: TGTGCCAGTAGGTCTCGGGCGGCGGACACTGAAGCTTTCTTT. Protein: CASRSRAADTEAFF. The entire variable domain, with the rest obtained from reference TRBV19 and TRBJ1-1, is as follows: DGGITQSPKYLFRKEGQNVTLSCEQNLNHDAMYWYRQDPGQGLRLIYYSQIVNDFQKGDIAEGYSVSREKKESFPLTVTSAQKNPTAFYLCASRSRAADTEAFFGQGTRLTVV.

V usage is TRBV6-6 and J usage is TRBJ2-1, with D unclear. The CDR3 is 13 amino acids. V lost 1 base to trimming and J lost 4 bases, with 5 bases between them. Germline values: CDR1 MNHNY, CDR2 SVGAGI (reference sequence). CDR3 in amino acids: CASSYLLYNEQFF. The CDR3 DNA reads as TGTGCCAGCAGTTACTTACTGTACAATGAGCAGTTCTTC.

The chain employs TRBV5-1 and TRBJ2-3; a weak D match, TRBD2 (7 bases). The germline CDR1 and CDR2 sequences are SGHRS and YFSETQ. V was trimmed by 1 base and J by 5 bases, leaving 14 bases between them. The CDR3 sequence is 15 residues long. CDR3 region: CASSLRGGLEDTQYF. In DNA form, the CDR3 reads TGCGCCAGCAGCTTGAGGGGGGGCCTAGAAGATACGCAGTATTTT.

V and J are TRBV28 and TRBJ1-1; TRBD1 is a possible D gene (5 bases). This CDR3 comprises 14 residues. In germline, CDR1 is MDHEN, CDR2 SYDVKM. Trimming cost V 4 bases and J 3 bases, with 12 bases left between them. The CDR3 loop is CASSSPPGDTEAFF. The CDR3 coding sequence is TGTGCCAGCAGTTCTCCTCCGGGGGACACTGAAGCTTTCTTT.

A remark on this clone: The same CDR3 arises from other DNA sequences in this sample as well. The chain recombines TRBV5-4 with TRBJ1-2; D is possibly TRBD1 (5 bases). The CDR3 contains 13 residues. Germline loops: CDR1 SGHNT, CDR2 YYREEE (reference sequence). The V and J ends lost 4 bases and 2 bases respectively, with 9 bases between them. The CDR3 is CASSRDGNYGYTF. The CDR3 nucleotides read TGTGCCAGCAGCAGGGACGGGAACTATGGCTACACCTTC.

V gene TRBV5-5 combines with J gene TRBJ1-2; 10 bases line up with TRBD1. This CDR3 has 14 amino acids. V trimming: 3 bases; J trimming: 4 bases; junction bases outside the gene matches: 3. The V gene's germline CDR1 is SGHKS and CDR2 YYEKEE (reference sequence). CDR3 nucleotide sequence: TGTGCCAGCAGCTGGGACAGGGGTCCCTATGGCTACACCTTC. Its translation is CASSWDRGPYGYTF.

The rearrangement links TRBV25-1 to TRBJ2-1, with unresolved D. This CDR3 is built from 17 residues. Deletions cut 4 bases from V and 2 bases from J, with 18 bases between. Germline CDR1 MGHDK, CDR2 SYGVNS. CDR3 sequence reads: CASSGTPCRLPYNEQFF. DNA of the CDR3: TGTGCCAGCAGTGGAACTCCCTGCAGACTGCCCTACAATGAGCAGTTCTTC.

V usage is TRBV7-2 and J usage is TRBJ2-7; TRBD2 aligns across 7 bases. The J segment lost 1 base and the V segment lost 4 bases, leaving 4 bases of the junction unmatched. The germline gives CDR1 SGHTA, CDR2 FQGNSA. This CDR3 comprises 14 residues. The CDR3 here is CASSSGTTSYEQYF. The CDR3 DNA sequence: TGTGCCAGCAGCTCTGGGACTACTTCCTACGAGCAGTACTTC. The full variable domain, with the rest looked up from reference TRBV7-2 and TRBJ2-7, is GAGVSQSPSNKVTEKGKDVELRCDPISGHTALYWYRQSLGQGLEFLIYFQGNSAPDKSGLPSDRFSAERTGGSVSTLTIQRTQQEDSAVYLCASSSGTTSYEQYFGPGTRLTVT.

This clone was counted a few times. J is TRBJ1-6 and V is TRBV7-3; D not certain. The CDR3 totals 13 residues. The ends were cut back, 7 bases at V and 9 bases at J, with 13 bases in the middle. Looked up from germline, CDR1 is SGHTA and CDR2 is FQGTGA. The CDR3 sequence: CASKRAEGSPLHF. CDR3 nucleotide sequence: TGTGCCAGCAAGCGGGCGGAAGGTTCACCCCTCCACTTT.

The V call is TRBV4-2, the J call TRBJ2-1; 16 bases match TRBD2. V lost 1 base to trimming and J lost 7 bases; unmatched junction nucleotides: 7. The CDR3 consists of 18 residues. From germline, CDR1 is LGHNA and CDR2 YNFKEQ. The CDR3 region has the DNA TGTGCCAGCAGCCAAGGGCCGGGACTAGCGGGAGGGTTGAATGAGCAGTTCTTC. It codes for CASSQGPGLAGGLNEQFF.

V gene TRBV10-1 combines with J gene TRBJ2-4, with D possibly matching TRBD1 (5 bases). CDR1 WNHNN and CDR2 SYGVQD come from the germline V gene (reference sequence). Trimming removed 3 bases from V and 0 bases from J, with 18 bases in between. This CDR3 contains 18 residues. CDR3 bases: TGCGCCAGCAGTGATGGTGACAGTTACGTTCTAGCCAAAAACATTCAGTACTTC. Its translation is CASSDGDSYVLAKNIQYF.

V and J are TRBV7-3 and TRBJ2-1; D may be TRBD2 (6 bases). This CDR3 is 14 amino acids long. Germline-derived CDR1 and CDR2 are SGHTA and FQGTGA. V gave up 2 bases and J gave up 5 bases, with 10 bases separating them. The CDR3 loop is CASSLAGHNNEQFF. CDR3 coding DNA: TGTGCCAGCAGCTTAGCGGGGCACAACAATGAGCAGTTCTTC.

The chain has TRBV10-3 and TRBJ2-1; D unclear. V was pared by 10 bases and J by 5 bases, with 15 bases between. The CDR3 runs 13 residues. The germline gives CDR1 ENHRY, CDR2 SYGVKD. CDR3 DNA: TGTGCCACTACCACCTCGTACGACAATGAGCAGTTCTTC. Its protein product is CATTTSYDNEQFF.

This chain joins TRBV7-2 and TRBJ1-4; tentatively, D is TRBD1 (5 bases). Germline CDR1 SGHTA, CDR2 FQGNSA. This CDR3 spans 13 amino acids. The V gene lost 0 bases and the J gene lost 7 bases, with 6 bases spanning the gap. The chain's CDR3 is CASSLAGAEKLFF. CDR3 bases: TGTGCCAGCAGCTTAGCAGGGGCTGAAAAACTGTTTTTT.

On this clone: Other DNA sequences of this sample code for an identical CDR3. The CDR3, as DNA: TGTGCCAGTAGTATCGGGACAGGGGGCGGGGAGACCCAGTACTTC. Translated: CASSIGTGGGETQYF. The V call is TRBV19, the J call TRBJ2-5; TRBD1 matches 12 bases. The CDR3 covers 15 residues. Trimming removed 3 bases from V and 5 bases from J; junction bases left unmatched: 4. Germline-derived CDR1 and CDR2 are LNHDA and SQIVND (reference sequence).

This chain links TRBV28 with TRBJ1-6; 9 positions agree with TRBD1. With V trimmed by 5 bases and J by 6 bases, 11 bases remained unmatched. The CDR3 runs to 17 residues. Germline V gene data show CDR1 as MDHEN and CDR2 as SYDVKM. The CDR3 DNA follows: TGTGCCAGCAGTCCCCGGACAGGGGCTATTGTTAATTCACCCCTCCACTTT. Its translation is CASSPRTGAIVNSPLHF.

The chain links TRBV4-1 to TRBJ2-7, with D perhaps being TRBD1 or TRBD2 (5 bases each). This CDR3 has 15 amino acids. The V gene's germline CDR1 is MGHRA and CDR2 YSYEKL. Deletions cut 1 base from V and 0 bases from J, with 10 bases between. CDR3 coding DNA: TGCGCCAGCAGCCAAGCGTTTGGGGGCTCCTACGAGCAGTACTTC. Protein: CASSQAFGGSYEQYF.